This entry lists 18 T cell receptor beta chains sequenced from one sample in a study of blood T cell repertoires in COVID-19. Sequencing was performed with immunoSEQ multiplex PCR; in TCRdb, only in-frame clones are kept and a portion is missing. This table holds 52,000 or so clones, roughly 90% found once. Input material: peripheral blood. The receptors derive from a man over 45 with acute or convalescent COVID-19.

V gene TRBV7-2 combines with J gene TRBJ1-2; D is unclear. Per the germline V gene, CDR1 is SGHTA and CDR2 is FQGNSA. CDR3 size: 12 residues. V lost 3 bases and J 3 bases, leaving 5 bases between the germline ends. The CDR3 nucleotides read TGTGCCAGCAGCTTCGGGGACTATGGCTACACCTTC. This codes for CASSFGDYGYTF. The whole variable domain, remainder taken from reference TRBV7-2 and TRBJ1-2, is GAGVSQSPSNKVTEKGKDVELRCDPISGHTALYWYRQSLGQGLEFLIYFQGNSAPDKSGLPSDRFSAERTGGSVSTLTIQRTQQEDSAVYLCASSFGDYGYTFGSGTRLTVV.

V gene TRBV3-1 (or the pseudogene TRBV3-2) combines with J gene TRBJ1-5; D gene ambiguous. The CDR3 totals 12 residues. Per germline, CDR1 LGHDT and CDR2 YNNKEL (reference sequence). V lost 1 base and J 6 bases, leaving 4 bases between the germline ends. The CDR3, as DNA: TGTGCCAGCAGCCAAGCGGGTCAGCCCCAGCATTTT. It codes for CASSQAGQPQHF.

The chain carries TRBV20-1 and TRBJ1-1, with TRBD1 matching over 7 bases. V shed 3 bases and J 3 bases; nucleotides not matched to a gene: 4. The CDR3 has 13 residues. Germline CDR1 reads DFQATT; CDR2 reads SNEGSKA (reference sequence). CDR3 protein: CSASQQGDTEAFF. The DNA for the CDR3 is TGCAGTGCTAGTCAGCAGGGGGACACTGAAGCTTTCTTT.

The chain has TRBV6-5 and TRBJ2-1, with TRBD2 matching over 8 bases. CDR3 size: 14 residues. V lost 11 bases to trimming and J lost 1 base; unmatched junction nucleotides: 7. CDR1 is MNHEY, CDR2 SVGAGI, per germline. For the CDR3, the DNA is TGTGCCGCTTCGGGAGGGAGGTCCTACAATGAGCAGTTCTTC. Translated: CAASGGRSYNEQFF.

This chain links TRBV19 with TRBJ1-1, with TRBD1 as a possible D gene (5 bases). CDR1 and CDR2 (germline): LNHDA, SQIVND (reference sequence). The CDR3 contains 14 residues. V lost 2 bases to trimming and J lost 7 bases, with 14 bases between them. The CDR3 nucleotides are TGTGCCAGTAGTATACTTGGGGGGGTAGGTGAAGCTTTCTTT. Residues: CASSILGGVGEAFF. Full variable domain (remainder filled in from reference TRBV19 and TRBJ1-1): DGGITQSPKYLFRKEGQNVTLSCEQNLNHDAMYWYRQDPGQGLRLIYYSQIVNDFQKGDIAEGYSVSREKKESFPLTVTSAQKNPTAFYLCASSILGGVGEAFFGQGTRLTVV.

The rearrangement links TRBV24-1 to TRBJ1-5; 11 bases line up with TRBD1. This CDR3 contains 15 residues. CDR1 is KGHDR and CDR2 is SFDVKD in the germline V gene. Trimming at V came to 7 bases and at J to 4 bases, leaving 5 bases not matched to a gene. CDR3 DNA: TGTGCCACCAGCCCCGGGACAGGGGGGAATCAGCCCCAGCATTTT. Translating gives CATSPGTGGNQPQHF.

The chain combines TRBV5-5 with TRBJ1-5; no definite D call. The CDR3 consists of 14 residues. V was clipped by 0 bases and J by 5 bases, with 9 bases between them. Germline V gene sequence: CDR1 SGHKS, CDR2 YYEKEE (reference sequence). The CDR3, as DNA: TGTGCCAGCAGCTTGGCCGCAGGCCATCAGCCCCAGCATTTT. Protein sequence: CASSLAAGHQPQHF.

The table lists this clone with a count of one. This sequence joins TRBV5-1 and TRBJ1-1; the D gene is possibly TRBD1 (6 bases). The V gene's germline CDR1 is SGHRS and CDR2 YFSETQ. With 1 base removed from V and 1 base from J, the gap between germline ends came to 8 bases. This CDR3 is 14 amino acids long. The CDR3 nucleotides read TGCGCCAGCAGCTTGCAGACAGGGAACACTGAAGCTTTCTTT. This translates into CASSLQTGNTEAFF.

J is TRBJ1-6 and V is TRBV12-3 or TRBV12-4; D remains ambiguous. The V end was cut by 3 bases, the J end by 9 bases, with 9 bases between. This CDR3 is built from 13 residues. CDR3 amino acids: CASSFQSVSPLHF. The CDR3 bases are TGTGCCAGCAGTTTCCAGTCTGTTTCACCCCTCCACTTT.

The rearrangement uses TRBV5-4 and TRBJ2-5, with TRBD1 matching over 9 bases. Germline values: CDR1 SGHNT, CDR2 YYREEE (reference sequence). Unmatched junction bases numbered 11, after V lost 6 bases and J lost 5 bases. The CDR3 covers 15 residues. Here the CDR3 reads CASTVGTGSGETQYF. The CDR3 DNA reads TGTGCCAGCACCGTCGGGACAGGGAGTGGGGAGACCCAGTACTTC.

This clone was detected once. This chain joins TRBV7-9 and TRBJ2-2; no clear D. V lost 3 bases, J lost 1 base, and 6 bases lay in between. This CDR3 spans 14 amino acids. Germline loops: CDR1 SEHNR, CDR2 FQNEAQ (reference sequence). The CDR3 reads CASSFLENTGELFF. The CDR3 region has the DNA TGTGCCAGCAGCTTCCTAGAGAACACCGGGGAGCTGTTTTTT.

The chain carries TRBV19 and TRBJ2-1, with 8 bases identical to TRBD2. Per the germline V gene, CDR1 is LNHDA and CDR2 is SQIVND (reference sequence). This CDR3 has 14 amino acids. Trimming removed 6 bases from V and 8 bases from J; junction bases left unmatched: 9. CDR3 in DNA: TGTGCCAGTAGCACCGGGGGGGCTACCTATGAGCAGTTCTTC. Translating gives CASSTGGATYEQFF.

This clone has only a few counts. The chain joins TRBV5-1 to TRBJ2-5; the D gene is possibly TRBD1 (5 bases). This CDR3 is 13 amino acids long. CDR1 SGHRS and CDR2 YFSETQ come from the germline V gene. Trimming cost V 1 base and J 9 bases, with 13 bases left between them. The CDR3 is CASSLPGQLAQYF. The DNA for the CDR3 is TGCGCCAGCAGCTTGCCTGGACAATTAGCCCAGTACTTC. Looking up the rest from reference TRBV5-1 and TRBJ2-5 gives the full variable domain: KAGVTQTPRYLIKTRGQQVTLSCSPISGHRSVSWYQQTPGQGLQFLFEYFSETQRNKGNFPGRFSGRQFSNSRSEMNVSTLELGDSALYLCASSLPGQLAQYFGPGTRLLVL.

The chain has TRBV5-1 and TRBJ2-7; D might be TRBD2 (5 bases). With 4 bases removed from V and 3 bases from J, the gap between germline ends came to 5 bases. Per the germline V gene, CDR1 is SGHRS and CDR2 is YFSETQ. This CDR3 comprises 11 residues. CDR3 sequence: CASSSGYEQYF. The CDR3 DNA reads TGCGCCAGCAGCAGCGGCTACGAGCAGTACTTC.

The rearrangement joins TRBV27 to TRBJ2-2; possibly TRBD1 for D (6 bases). CDR1 and CDR2 from the germline V gene are MNHEY and SMNVEV (reference sequence). V was trimmed by 1 base and J by 3 bases, leaving 12 bases between them. The CDR3 spans 16 residues. The CDR3 reads CASSLWAPGDTGELFF. CDR3 DNA: TGTGCCAGCAGTTTATGGGCCCCAGGGGACACCGGGGAGCTGTTTTTT.

The chain carries TRBV19 and TRBJ1-2; 8 bases fit TRBD1. V was clipped by 3 bases and J by 4 bases; unmatched bases: 4. Germline V gives CDR1 LNHDA, CDR2 SQIVND (reference sequence). The CDR3 is made up of 14 amino acids. The CDR3 DNA reads as TGTGCCAGTAGTATCAGGGGGCGCGGCTATGGCTACACCTTC. It yields the protein CASSIRGRGYGYTF.

V is TRBV2 and J is TRBJ2-1; TRBD2 agrees at 7 bases. In germline, CDR1 is SNHLY, CDR2 FYNNEI. With 4 bases clipped from V and 2 bases from J, the junction kept 8 bases outside the gene matches. The CDR3 covers 16 residues. The CDR3 here is CASSASSGGPYNEQFF. CDR3 DNA: TGTGCCAGCAGTGCTTCTAGCGGAGGCCCCTACAATGAGCAGTTCTTC.

This clone was counted once. This chain uses TRBV2 with TRBJ1-1, with D perhaps matching TRBD1 (6 bases). The CDR3 length is 15 residues. The V gene's germline CDR1 is SNHLY and CDR2 FYNNEI. V was clipped by 6 bases and J by 5 bases, with 19 bases between them. CDR3 nucleotides: TGTGCCAGCAGAAAGAACAGGGCAGTAGAAACTGAAGCTTTCTTT. Amino acid sequence: CASRKNRAVETEAFF.